This T cell receptor beta chain comes out of a study of technical replicates of blood from a few donors. Germline CDR1 SGDLS, CDR2 YYNGEE. With 3 bases removed from V and 6 bases from J, the gap between germline ends came to 18 bases. The CDR3 consists of 16 residues. Libraries were prepared by immunoSEQ multiplex PCR; TCRdb keeps only in-frame clonotypes and omits some of them. The data contain roughly 70,000 clones, roughly 94% of them singletons. The sequence was obtained from a human donor in good health. The sample comprised T cells isolated from PBMCs. This sequence joins TRBV9 and TRBJ2-2; possibly TRBD2 for D (5 bases). The CDR3 nucleotides are TGTGCCAGCAGCGCAGTGGACTCATCCTACTCCGGGGAGCTGTTTTTT. It specifies CASSAVDSSYSGELFF.